These 15 T cell receptor beta chains share one sample of origin, sequenced in a study of blood T cell repertoires in COVID-19. Assay used: immunoSEQ multiplex PCR; TCRdb lists only in-frame clones, some missing. This table holds tens of thousands of clones, 75% to 90% found once. The sample was peripheral blood. The source is a man aged 55 to 70 with active COVID-19.

V usage is TRBV6-7 and J usage is TRBJ1-1; maybe TRBD1 (5 bases). TRBV6-7 is given ORF status, its function remaining uncertain. There are 16 residues in the CDR3. Between the trimmed V and J ends, which lost 0 bases and 6 bases, there was a span of 17 bases. The CDR3 region has the DNA TGTGCCAGCAGTTACTCCCCACGGGGGTGGGGGGCTGAAGCTTTCTTT. It specifies CASSYSPRGWGAEAFF.

The rearrangement uses TRBV4-1 and TRBJ2-7; maybe TRBD1 (6 bases). The germline V gene encodes CDR1 MGHRA and CDR2 YSYEKL. This CDR3 has 14 residues. V was shortened by 1 base and J by 4 bases, with 11 bases between the two germline ends. CDR3 bases: TGCGCCAGCAGCCAAGGACAGGCTTTTTACGAGCAGTACTTC. It encodes CASSQGQAFYEQYF.

The chain joins TRBV5-1 to TRBJ2-7; 7 bases map to TRBD1. Germline assignment: CDR1 SGHRS and CDR2 YFSETQ. The CDR3 has 15 amino acids. The V and J ends lost 0 bases and 2 bases, in that order; junction bases with no gene match: 5. In DNA, the CDR3 is TGCGCCAGCAGCTTGGGGGACAGTCTTCCCTACGAGCAGTACTTC. Translated: CASSLGDSLPYEQYF.

The chain uses TRBV28 and TRBJ2-7; the D gene is possibly TRBD1 (6 bases). Trimming pared 4 bases from V and 0 bases from J, leaving 13 bases between. Germline lookup yields CDR1 MDHEN and CDR2 SYDVKM. There are 15 residues in the CDR3. The CDR3 protein is CASSSSGTFSYEQYF. CDR3 DNA: TGTGCCAGCAGTTCCTCCGGGACATTCTCCTACGAGCAGTACTTC.

This chain joins TRBV28 and TRBJ1-3; tentative D call: TRBD1 (5 bases). V dropped 3 bases and J dropped 0 bases, with 9 bases sitting between them. The V gene's germline CDR1 is MDHEN and CDR2 SYDVKM. The CDR3 is 15 amino acids. CDR3 protein: CASSLNRPSGNTIYF. The CDR3 DNA reads as TGTGCCAGCAGTTTGAACAGGCCCTCTGGAAACACCATATATTTT.

This clone occurred a few times. V is TRBV7-9 and J is TRBJ2-1; D is perhaps TRBD1 (5 bases). Trimming cost V 1 base and J 6 bases, with 13 bases left between them. Germline CDR1 SEHNR, CDR2 FQNEAQ (reference sequence). The CDR3 is 15 amino acids. The CDR3 bases are TGTGCCAGCAGCTTAGGCCAGGGTGGTGTCAATGAGCAGTTCTTC. Protein: CASSLGQGGVNEQFF.

This rearrangement joins TRBV4-1 to TRBJ2-7; TRBD1 agrees at 7 bases. The CDR3 runs to 14 residues. Germline loops: CDR1 MGHRA, CDR2 YSYEKL. J lost 1 base, V lost 1 base, and 1 base had no gene match. CDR3 in amino acids: CASSQVQGSYEQYF. The DNA of the CDR3 is TGCGCCAGCAGCCAAGTACAGGGGTCCTACGAGCAGTACTTC.

This rearrangement joins TRBV5-8 to TRBJ1-3; TRBD1 aligns across 8 bases. This CDR3 is built from 16 residues. V trimming: 4 bases; J trimming: 4 bases; junction bases outside the gene matches: 10. Germline V gene lookup returns CDR1 SGHTS and CDR2 YDEGEE. The CDR3 sequence is CASSHAQGAWGNTIYF. Here the CDR3 DNA reads TGTGCCAGCAGCCACGCCCAGGGGGCATGGGGAAACACCATATATTTT.

The chain is built from TRBV2 and TRBJ2-5, with D uncertain. CDR1 SNHLY and CDR2 FYNNEI come from the germline V gene. The CDR3 has 12 amino acids. Deletions cut 2 bases from V and 5 bases from J, with 6 bases between. The CDR3 loop is CASSELSETQYF. CDR3 nucleotides: TGTGCCAGCAGTGAACTCTCCGAGACCCAGTACTTC.

The chain couples TRBV5-5 to TRBJ2-5; tentatively, D is TRBD2 (6 bases). Germline V gene sequence: CDR1 SGHKS, CDR2 YYEKEE (reference sequence). There are 14 residues in the CDR3. V was pared by 6 bases and J by 4 bases, with 16 bases between. CDR3 region: CASTLWGVRETQYF. The CDR3 DNA reads TGTGCCAGCACTCTTTGGGGGGTTCGAGAGACCCAGTACTTC.

This sequence joins TRBV15 and TRBJ2-2; a possible D gene is TRBD1 (6 bases). The CDR3 covers 13 residues. The germline CDR1 and CDR2 sequences are LNHNV and YYDKDF (reference sequence). Trimming removed 2 bases from V and 5 bases from J, with 6 bases in between. The CDR3 DNA reads TGTGCCACCAGCAGAACAGGGACCGGGGAGCTGTTTTTT. This translates into CATSRTGTGELFF. The full variable domain, completed using reference TRBV15 and TRBJ2-2, is DAMVIQNPRYQVTQFGKPVTLSCSQTLNHNVMYWYQQKSSQAPKLLFHYYDKDFNNEADTPDNFQSRRPNTSFCFLDIRSPGLGDTAMYLCATSRTGTGELFFGEGSRLTVL.

The chain links TRBV19 to TRBJ2-3, with 8 bases that match TRBD2. The CDR3 loop spans 15 amino acids. The V and J ends lost 4 bases and 2 bases, in that order; junction bases with no gene match: 5. Germline V gene lookup returns CDR1 LNHDA and CDR2 SQIVND (reference sequence). Here the CDR3 reads CASSTPGGITDTQYF. The CDR3 DNA follows: TGTGCCAGTAGTACGCCGGGGGGGATCACAGATACGCAGTATTTT.

The rearrangement joins TRBV5-1 to TRBJ2-5; TRBD2 matches at 8 bases. The germline V gene encodes CDR1 SGHRS and CDR2 YFSETQ. V was pared by 3 bases and J by 4 bases, with 14 bases of the junction left unmatched. This CDR3 spans 17 amino acids. The CDR3 reads CASSSGPGGPSGETQYF. CDR3 bases: TGCGCCAGCAGCTCCGGGCCGGGGGGGCCCAGTGGAGAGACCCAGTACTTC. The full variable domain, completed using reference TRBV5-1 and TRBJ2-5, is KAGVTQTPRYLIKTRGQQVTLSCSPISGHRSVSWYQQTPGQGLQFLFEYFSETQRNKGNFPGRFSGRQFSNSRSEMNVSTLELGDSALYLCASSSGPGGPSGETQYFGPGTRLLVL.

V usage is TRBV2 and J usage is TRBJ2-7; 9 nucleotides align to TRBD1. In germline, CDR1 is SNHLY, CDR2 FYNNEI. V lost 8 bases, J lost 6 bases, and 8 bases stayed unmatched. The CDR3 extends over 13 amino acids. CDR3 DNA sequence: TGTGCCAGCTTCCGGACAGGGGACGGCGAGCAGTACTTC. This encodes CASFRTGDGEQYF. The whole variable domain, remainder taken from reference TRBV2 and TRBJ2-7, is EPEVTQTPSHQVTQMGQEVILRCVPISNHLYFYWYRQILGQKVEFLVSFYNNEISEKSEIFDDQFSVERPDGSNFTLKIRSTKLEDSAMYFCASFRTGDGEQYFGPGTRLTVT.

J is TRBJ1-3 and V is TRBV7-2; D is unresolved. The V end was cut by 5 bases, the J end by 3 bases, with 11 bases between. This CDR3 contains 14 residues. CDR1 and CDR2 from the germline V gene are SGHTA and FQGNSA. The CDR3 region is CASSQRAGGNTIYF. Here the CDR3 DNA reads TGTGCCAGCAGCCAAAGGGCGGGTGGAAACACCATATATTTT.